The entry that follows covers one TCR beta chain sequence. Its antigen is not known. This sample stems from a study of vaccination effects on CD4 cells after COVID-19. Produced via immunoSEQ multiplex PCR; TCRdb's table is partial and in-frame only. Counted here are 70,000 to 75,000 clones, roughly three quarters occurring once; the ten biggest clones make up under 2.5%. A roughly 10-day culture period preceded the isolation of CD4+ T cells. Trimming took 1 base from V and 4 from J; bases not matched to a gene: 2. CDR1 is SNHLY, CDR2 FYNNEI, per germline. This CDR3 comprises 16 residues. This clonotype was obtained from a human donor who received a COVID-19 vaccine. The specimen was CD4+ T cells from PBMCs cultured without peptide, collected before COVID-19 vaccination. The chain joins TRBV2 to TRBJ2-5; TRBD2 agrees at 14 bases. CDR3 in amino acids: CASSEGTSGGSETQYF. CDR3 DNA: TGTGCCAGCAGTGAAGGGACTAGCGGGGGGTCAGAGACCCAGTACTTC.